This T cell receptor (beta chain) is from a study of preoperative IRX-2 immunotherapy in early breast cancer (dated by TCRdb to about 2019). Sample treatment or condition, as interpreted from the label and publication: preoperative locoregional IRX-2 cytokine immunotherapy. The samples were obtained from a phase Ib study that tested preoperative, locoregional IRX-2 cytokine immunotherapy meant to prime immune responses. Patients with early-stage breast cancer who were given IRX-2 before surgery served as donors. To prepare the library, the immunoSEQ multiplex PCR assay was applied. The table comes from immuneACCESS by way of TCRdb, which keeps in-frame sequences with V and J called. Part of the clones is missing from these tables; in studies checked, under half for an unresolved V gene and the rest for unknown reasons. The sample table lists 5,000 to 6,500 clones, less than 80% of them with a count of one. About 10% of the sample rests with the top ten.

The CDR3 runs 13 residues from the cysteine to the phenylalanine. Kept here is only the CDR3 DNA, which spans 39 bases and is read in frame from base 1. In the germline V gene (reference sequence), CDR1 corresponds to LNHDA and CDR2 to SQIVND. V trim: 6 bases; J trim: 7 bases; unmatched bases: 6. In this sample, this clone turned up a few times. Its antigen is currently not known. Base qualities are not recorded, but no much larger clone differs from it by a single base. The receptor's source is a human donor with breast cancer. The sample in question was tumor tissue, obtained before IRX-2 immunotherapy. The chain couples TRBV19 to TRBJ2-1; 7 central nucleotides agree with TRBD1. The CDR3 region has the sequence CASSNDRVNEQFF. The bases are TGTGCCAGTAGCAACGACAGGGTAAATGAGCAGTTCTTC.